A single sample gave rise to the 20 T cell receptor beta chains below, sequenced in a study of cytomegalovirus exposure and HLA in healthy donors (dated by TCRdb to about 2017). Receptor amplification or capture employed the immunoSEQ multiplex PCR assay. For the multiplex PCR, a mixture combining 60 forward primers for TCR Vbeta segments and 13 reverse primers for TCR Jbeta segments was used. TCRdb took this table from immuneACCESS and kept in-frame rearrangements with V and J called. Such tables lack part of the clones; where checked against another copy, unresolved V genes explain under half of the gap, and the rest is unexplained. The table for this sample lists some 130,000 clones; more than 80% of them were counted only once. In total, the top ten clones hold approximately 6.4% of the sample. Sample: PBMCs. The receptors originated from a woman in her 30s in good health and CMV-seropositive.

V usage is TRBV18 and J usage is TRBJ2-7; 7 nucleotides align to TRBD1. V shed 3 bases, J shed 4 bases, and the junction held 3 bases outside the gene matches. The CDR3 has 13 residues. Per germline, CDR1 KGHSH and CDR2 LQKENI. The CDR3 sequence: CASSPGQPYEQYF. The CDR3 coding sequence is TGTGCCAGCTCACCGGGACAGCCTTACGAGCAGTACTTC.

Only a few counts were recorded for this clone. The V call is TRBV28, the J call TRBJ1-6; 10 bases match TRBD1. Trimming at V came to 5 bases and at J to 6 bases, leaving 4 bases not matched to a gene. The CDR3 is 15 amino acids. The germline V gene has CDR1 MDHEN and CDR2 SYDVKM. Here the CDR3 reads CASSTGQGRNSPLHF. The CDR3 DNA is TGTGCCAGCAGTACGGGACAGGGGCGTAATTCACCCCTCCACTTT.

The chain is built from TRBV2 and TRBJ2-7; D remains ambiguous. Germline CDR1 SNHLY, CDR2 FYNNEI. Trimming took 2 bases from V and 4 from J, leaving 6 bases between them. CDR3 length equals 12 residues. CDR3 DNA sequence: TGTGCCAGCAGTGAATCAGGTTACGAGCAGTACTTC. This translates into CASSESGYEQYF.

The V and J genes are TRBV6-5 and TRBJ1-2; weak D call: TRBD1 (6 bases). The CDR3 spans 13 residues. Per the germline V gene, CDR1 is MNHEY and CDR2 is SVGAGI. V lost 4 bases to trimming and J lost 7 bases, with 13 bases between them. CDR3: CASSSQTGGGYTF. CDR3 coding DNA: TGTGCCAGCAGTTCTCAGACAGGTGGTGGCTACACCTTC.

J is TRBJ2-7 and V is TRBV18, with TRBD1 matching 7 bases. The germline V gene has CDR1 KGHSH and CDR2 LQKENI. V gave up 5 bases and J gave up 7 bases; unmatched junction bases: 14. CDR3 length equals 15 residues. The CDR3 nucleotides read TGTGCCAGCTCATCTCCAGGACAGGAGCTCGGGGAGCAGTACTTC. As protein: CASSSPGQELGEQYF.

The chain combines TRBV2 with TRBJ2-2; 15 nucleotides line up with TRBD2. Germline CDR1 reads SNHLY; CDR2 reads FYNNEI. V dropped 10 bases and J dropped 5; count of bases not matched to a gene: 2. CDR3 length: 14 residues. The CDR3 sequence is CATGLAGGTGELFF. The CDR3 nucleotides read TGTGCCACCGGACTAGCGGGGGGGACCGGGGAGCTGTTTTTT.

This clone was seen a handful of times. The V gene is TRBV5-1, the J gene TRBJ1-4, with 11 bases matching TRBD1. The V gene's germline CDR1 is SGHRS and CDR2 YFSETQ. The CDR3 is 15 residues long. V was clipped by 4 bases and J by 8 bases; unmatched bases: 7. This CDR3 is CASSVGGQGEEKLFF. The CDR3 nucleotides read TGCGCCAGCAGCGTTGGGGGACAGGGGGAGGAAAAACTGTTTTTT. Full variable domain (rest looked up from reference TRBV5-1 and TRBJ1-4): KAGVTQTPRYLIKTRGQQVTLSCSPISGHRSVSWYQQTPGQGLQFLFEYFSETQRNKGNFPGRFSGRQFSNSRSEMNVSTLELGDSALYLCASSVGGQGEEKLFFGSGTQLSVL.

This clone was observed once. V gene TRBV4-2 combines with J gene TRBJ1-6; TRBD1 is a possible D gene (6 bases). V lost 0 bases and J lost 6, with 15 bases in between. The germline V gene encodes CDR1 LGHNA and CDR2 YNFKEQ. The CDR3 is 17 amino acids. In DNA, the CDR3 is TGTGCCAGCAGCCAAGAAAGGGGGTTTGCTTTTAATTCACCCCTCCACTTT. Residues: CASSQERGFAFNSPLHF.

The gene calls are TRBV6-5 and TRBJ1-2, with 7 bases aligning to TRBD1. This CDR3 has 14 amino acids. After removal of 6 bases from V and 4 bases from J, the junction contained 8 bases not matched to a gene. In germline, CDR1 is MNHEY, CDR2 SVGAGI. The CDR3 here is CASRPTGVLYGYTF. The CDR3 DNA reads as TGTGCCAGCAGACCCACAGGGGTTCTCTATGGCTACACCTTC.

The chain recombines TRBV30 with TRBJ2-3, with D perhaps TRBD2 (6 bases). The CDR3 totals 14 residues. Germline CDR1 and CDR2: GTSNPN and SVGIG (reference sequence). V was pared by 7 bases and J by 0 bases, with 14 bases between. This CDR3 is CAYGRGSSTDTQYF. CDR3 DNA: TGTGCCTACGGGCGGGGTTCTAGCACAGATACGCAGTATTTT.

The chain carries TRBV6-6 and TRBJ1-2, with D uncertain. Germline CDR1 and CDR2: MNHNY and SVGAGI (reference sequence). V was trimmed by 4 bases and J by 8 bases, leaving 11 bases between them. The CDR3 is made up of 12 amino acids. The DNA for the CDR3 is TGTGCCAGCAGTTCCCCGGGTCCAGGCTACACCTTC. Translating gives CASSSPGPGYTF.

The V call is TRBV5-1, the J call TRBJ2-7; weak D call: TRBD2 (5 bases). Germline CDR1 SGHRS, CDR2 YFSETQ. Trimming took 3 bases from V and 6 from J, leaving 16 bases between them. The length of the CDR3 is 14 residues. The DNA of the CDR3 is TGCGCCAGCAGCTCGGAGGTAATACAGACCGAGCAGTACTTC. Encoded protein: CASSSEVIQTEQYF.

This clone was recorded once. The chain links TRBV19 to TRBJ1-1, with D possibly matching TRBD1 (6 bases). CDR3 length: 12 amino acids. Looked up from germline, CDR1 is LNHDA and CDR2 is SQIVND (reference sequence). The V end lost 7 bases, the J end lost 6 bases, and 12 bases lay between the germline ends. The CDR3 DNA sequence: TGTGCCAGTACCCCCAGGGGCGCTGAAGCTTTCTTT. It codes for CASTPRGAEAFF.

The chain joins TRBV7-9 to TRBJ1-4; D is unresolved. This CDR3 has 16 amino acids. The V gene's germline CDR1 is SEHNR and CDR2 FQNEAQ (reference sequence). Between the trimmed V and J ends, which lost 6 bases and 0 bases, there was a span of 14 bases. The DNA for the CDR3 is TGTGCCAGCAGTCTAGCGGCCTCCGCAACTAATGAAAAACTGTTTTTT. As protein: CASSLAASATNEKLFF.

The chain uses TRBV30 and TRBJ2-3; TRBD2 is a possible D gene (7 bases). CDR1 is GTSNPN, CDR2 SVGIG, per germline (reference sequence). Trimming removed 4 bases from V and 9 bases from J, with 14 bases in between. The CDR3 consists of 12 residues. CDR3 DNA: TGTGCCTGGAACGTAGGGGGGGACACGCAGTATTTT. Residues: CAWNVGGDTQYF.

This sequence joins TRBV7-9 and TRBJ2-4; D is perhaps TRBD2 (5 bases). This CDR3 contains 16 residues. Germline V CDR1 and CDR2: SEHNR, FQNEAQ (reference sequence). V was shortened by 4 bases and J by 1 base, with 14 bases between the two germline ends. The CDR3 bases are TGTGCCAGCAGCTCACTAGACCTACAGGCCAAAAACATTCAGTACTTC. Its protein is CASSSLDLQAKNIQYF.

V usage is TRBV6-1 and J usage is TRBJ2-7; 9 nucleotides agree with TRBD1. Germline V gene data show CDR1 as MNHNS and CDR2 as SASEGT. The CDR3 has 14 amino acids. The ends lost 7 bases at V and 5 bases at J; junction bases unmatched: 9. The CDR3 DNA follows: TGTGCCAGCACAGGGGACAGGGCCGTGGACGAGCAGTACTTC. Translating it yields CASTGDRAVDEQYF.

This clone was seen a few times. V is TRBV5-1 and J is TRBJ1-2; 7 bases line up with TRBD1. This CDR3 region has 14 residues. Unmatched junction bases numbered 6, after V lost 2 bases and J lost 5 bases. Germline V gives CDR1 SGHRS, CDR2 YFSETQ. The CDR3 DNA reads TGCGCCAGCAGCTTCGGACAGGCGGGTTATGGCTACACCTTC. Translation gives CASSFGQAGYGYTF.

Concerning this clone itself: The sample carries other DNA sequences with the same CDR3. J is TRBJ2-3 and V is TRBV30; TRBD1 matches at 7 bases. Germline CDR1 GTSNPN, CDR2 SVGIG (reference sequence). The CDR3 is made up of 15 amino acids. V lost 0 bases, J lost 0 bases, and 3 bases stayed unmatched. As DNA, the CDR3 is TGTGCCTGGAGTGTAGGGGGCGCTAGCACAGATACGCAGTATTTT. Its protein is CAWSVGGASTDTQYF.

V usage is TRBV28 and J usage is TRBJ1-5; D may be TRBD1 (6 bases). The V end lost 4 bases, the J end lost 0 bases, and 19 bases lay between the germline ends. Germline CDR1 is MDHEN and CDR2 is SYDVKM. The CDR3 spans 18 residues. CDR3 sequence reads: CASSSLRGASLSNQPQHF. CDR3 DNA: TGTGCCAGCAGTTCCCTCCGGGGGGCCAGTCTTAGCAATCAGCCCCAGCATTTT. The whole variable domain, remainder taken from reference TRBV28 and TRBJ1-5, is DVKVTQSSRYLVKRTGEKVFLECVQDMDHENMFWYRQDPGLGLRLIYFSYDVKMKEKGDIPEGYSVSREKKERFSLILESASTNQTSMYLCASSSLRGASLSNQPQHFGDGTRLSIL.